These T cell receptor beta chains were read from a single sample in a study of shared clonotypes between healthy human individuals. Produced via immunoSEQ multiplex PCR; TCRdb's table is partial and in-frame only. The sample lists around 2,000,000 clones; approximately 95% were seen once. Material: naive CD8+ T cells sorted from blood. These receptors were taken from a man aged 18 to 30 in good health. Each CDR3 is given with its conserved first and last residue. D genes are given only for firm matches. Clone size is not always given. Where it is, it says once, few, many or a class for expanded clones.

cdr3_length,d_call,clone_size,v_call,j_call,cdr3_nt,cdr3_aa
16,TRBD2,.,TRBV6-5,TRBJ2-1,TGTGCCAGCAGTTACGACGAACGACTAGCGGCTAATGAGCAGTTCTTC,CASSYDERLAANEQFF
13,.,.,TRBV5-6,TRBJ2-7,TGTGCCAGCAGCACGGGGGGCACTTACGAGCAGTACTTC,CASSTGGTYEQYF
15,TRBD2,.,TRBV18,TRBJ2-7,TGTGCCAGCTCACCACCGACTAGCGTCCCCTACGAGCAGTACTTC,CASSPPTSVPYEQYF
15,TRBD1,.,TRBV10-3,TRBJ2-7,TGTGCCATCAGTGAGCGGGACAGCAGTTCCTACGAGCAGTACTTC,CAISERDSSSYEQYF
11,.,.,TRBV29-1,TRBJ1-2,TGCAGCGTTGCGGACAACTATGGCCACACCTTC,CSVADNYGHTF
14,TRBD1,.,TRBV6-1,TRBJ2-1,TGTGCCAGCAGGACCGGGACAGGGGGTGATGAGCAGTTCTTC,CASRTGTGGDEQFF
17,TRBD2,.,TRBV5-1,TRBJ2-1,TGCGCCAGCAGCCCCTCGGGGCTAGCGGGGGGCGACAATGAGCAGTTCTTC,CASSPSGLAGGDNEQFF
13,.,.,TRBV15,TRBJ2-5,TGTGCCACCAGCAGAGGGGTGCAAATGGCCCAGTACTTC,CATSRGVQMAQYF
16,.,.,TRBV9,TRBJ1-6,TGTGCCAGCAGCGTAGGATTTGGGGGGTTAAATTCACCCCTCCACTTT,CASSVGFGGLNSPLHF
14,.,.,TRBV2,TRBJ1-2,TGTGCCAGCATCCCGGGGGGGATTGGCTATGGCTACACCTTC,CASIPGGIGYGYTF
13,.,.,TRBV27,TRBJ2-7,TGTGCCAGCAGTGTTACAGGATCCGGCGAGCAGTACTTC,CASSVTGSGEQYF
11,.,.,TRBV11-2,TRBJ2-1,TGTGCCAGCAGCTTAGTCGATGAGCAGTTCTTC,CASSLVDEQFF
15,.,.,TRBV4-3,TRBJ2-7,TGCGCCAGCAGCCAAGATTACTCGGGGGACTACGAGCAGTACTTC,CASSQDYSGDYEQYF
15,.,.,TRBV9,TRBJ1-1,TGTGCCAGCAGCGTAGTTAGGGGATCGAACACTGAAGCTTTCTTT,CASSVVRGSNTEAFF
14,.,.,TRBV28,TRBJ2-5,TGTGCCAGCAGTTTTAGGAACAGCCAAGAGACCCAGTACTTC,CASSFRNSQETQYF
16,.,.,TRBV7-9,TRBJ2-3,TGTGCCAGCAGCTTATACGGGGGGCTTTCCACAGATACGCAGTATTTT,CASSLYGGLSTDTQYF
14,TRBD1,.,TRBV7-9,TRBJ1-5,TGTGCCAGCAGCTTAGAGACAGGGAATCAGCCCCAGCATTTT,CASSLETGNQPQHF
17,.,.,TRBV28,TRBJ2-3,TGTGCCAGCACCACCCCCTTCGTCGGACAGAGCACAGATACGCAGTATTTT,CASTTPFVGQSTDTQYF
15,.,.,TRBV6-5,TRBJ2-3,TGTGCCAGCAGTTATCAGGGAGGACCTACGGATACGCAGTATTTT,CASSYQGGPTDTQYF
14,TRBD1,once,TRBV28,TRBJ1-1,TGTGCCATCCAGACAGGGGCTCTGAACACTGAAGCTTTCTTT,CAIQTGALNTEAFF
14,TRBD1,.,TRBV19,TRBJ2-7,TGTGCCAGTAGTGCCGCCGGGACAGCCTACGAGCAGTACTTC,CASSAAGTAYEQYF
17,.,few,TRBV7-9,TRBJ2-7,TGTGCCAGCAGCCACTTAGAAGGGGGGATAGACCGCTACGAGCAGTACTTC,CASSHLEGGIDRYEQYF
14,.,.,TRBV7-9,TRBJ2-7,TGTGCCAGCAGCTTACCGAGAGGCTCCTACGAGCAGTACTTC,CASSLPRGSYEQYF
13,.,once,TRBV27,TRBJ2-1,TGTGCCAGCAAGACAGGCCCCTACAATGAGCAGTTCTTC,CASKTGPYNEQFF
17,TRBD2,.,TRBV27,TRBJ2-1,TGTGCCAGCAGTCCCTGGGGGGGAGGCGCCTCTTACAATGAGCAGTTCTTC,CASSPWGGGASYNEQFF
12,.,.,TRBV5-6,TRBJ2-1,TGTGCCAGCAGCTTGGGAGGGGATCTGGTGTTCTTC,CASSLGGDLVFF
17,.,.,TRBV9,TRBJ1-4,TGTGCCAGCAGCCCAGGAACGGGGTTTTCAACTAATGAAAAACTGTTTTTT,CASSPGTGFSTNEKLFF
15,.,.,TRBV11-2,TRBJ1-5,TGTGCCAGCAGCTCCTGGGGGGGCTCCAATCAGCCCCAGCATTTT,CASSSWGGSNQPQHF
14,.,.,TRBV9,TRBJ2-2,TGTGCCAGCAGCCCCCGGGTGGAAACCGGGGAGCTGTTTTTT,CASSPRVETGELFF
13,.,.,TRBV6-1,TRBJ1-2,TGTGCCAGCAGTGAAAACAGGCGCTATGGCTACACCTTC,CASSENRRYGYTF
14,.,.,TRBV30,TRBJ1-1,TGTGCCTGGAGTGATCACACCTTGAACACTGAAGCTTTCTTT,CAWSDHTLNTEAFF
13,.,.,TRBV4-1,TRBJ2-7,TGCGCCAGCAGCCAACCCGGGATCCACGAGCAGTACTTC,CASSQPGIHEQYF
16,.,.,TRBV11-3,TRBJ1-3,TGTGCCAGCAGCGCACACCCGGACAGCTCTGGAAACACCATATATTTT,CASSAHPDSSGNTIYF
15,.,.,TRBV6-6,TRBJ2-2,TGTGCCAGCAGTACCGACACCGCGAACACCGGGGAGCTGTTTTTT,CASSTDTANTGELFF
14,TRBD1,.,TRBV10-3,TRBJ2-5,TGTGCCATCAGTGGGACAGGCCTACAAGAGACCCAGTACTTC,CAISGTGLQETQYF